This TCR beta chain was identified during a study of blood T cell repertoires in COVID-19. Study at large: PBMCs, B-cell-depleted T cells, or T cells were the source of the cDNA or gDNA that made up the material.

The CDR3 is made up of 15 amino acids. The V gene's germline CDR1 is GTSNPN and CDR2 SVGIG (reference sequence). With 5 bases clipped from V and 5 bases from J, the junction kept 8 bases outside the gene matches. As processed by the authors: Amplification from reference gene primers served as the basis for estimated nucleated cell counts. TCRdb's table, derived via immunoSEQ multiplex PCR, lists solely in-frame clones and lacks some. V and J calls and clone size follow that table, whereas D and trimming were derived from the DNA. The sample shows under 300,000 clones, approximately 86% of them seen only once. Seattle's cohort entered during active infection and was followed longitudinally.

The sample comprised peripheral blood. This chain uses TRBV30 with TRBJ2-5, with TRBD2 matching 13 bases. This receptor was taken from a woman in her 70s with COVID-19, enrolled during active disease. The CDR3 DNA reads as TGTGCCTGGGCTTCGGGACTAGCGGGGTACGAGACCCAGTACTTC. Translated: CAWASGLAGYETQYF.